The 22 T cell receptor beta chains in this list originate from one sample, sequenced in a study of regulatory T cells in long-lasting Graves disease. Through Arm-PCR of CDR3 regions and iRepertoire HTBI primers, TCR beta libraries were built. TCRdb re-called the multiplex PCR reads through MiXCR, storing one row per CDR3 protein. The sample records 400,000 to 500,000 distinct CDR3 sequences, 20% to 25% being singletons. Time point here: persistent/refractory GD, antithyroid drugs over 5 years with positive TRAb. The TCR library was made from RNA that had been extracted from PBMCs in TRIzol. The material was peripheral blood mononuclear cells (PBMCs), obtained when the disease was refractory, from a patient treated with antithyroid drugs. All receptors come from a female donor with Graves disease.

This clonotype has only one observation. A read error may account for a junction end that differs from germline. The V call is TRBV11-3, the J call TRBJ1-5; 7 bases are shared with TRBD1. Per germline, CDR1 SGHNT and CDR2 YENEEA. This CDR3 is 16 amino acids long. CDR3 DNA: TGCGCCAGCAGCCAAGATCTAAGACAGGGACATCAGCCCCAGCATTTT. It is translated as CASSQDLRQGHQPQHF.

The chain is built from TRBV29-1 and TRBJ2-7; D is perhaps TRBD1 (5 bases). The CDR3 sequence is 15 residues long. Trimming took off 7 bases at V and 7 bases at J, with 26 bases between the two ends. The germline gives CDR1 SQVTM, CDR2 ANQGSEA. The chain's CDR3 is CSATKGSVALGEQYF. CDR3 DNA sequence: TGCAGCGCCACGAAGGGGTCAGTGGCCCTCGGAGAGCAGTACTTC.

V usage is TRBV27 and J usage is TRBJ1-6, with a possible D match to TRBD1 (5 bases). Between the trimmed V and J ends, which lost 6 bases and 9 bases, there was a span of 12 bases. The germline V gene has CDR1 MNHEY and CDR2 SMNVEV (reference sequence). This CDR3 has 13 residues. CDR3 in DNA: TGTGCCAGCAGCCCTACGAGGGGTTCACCCCTCCACTTT. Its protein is CASSPTRGSPLHF.

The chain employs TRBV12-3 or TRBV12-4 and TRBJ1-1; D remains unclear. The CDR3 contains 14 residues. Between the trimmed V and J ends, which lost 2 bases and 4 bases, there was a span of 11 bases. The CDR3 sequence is CASSLSLWGTEAFF. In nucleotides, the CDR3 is TGTGCCAGCAGTTTAAGTCTTTGGGGCACTGAAGCTTTCTTT.

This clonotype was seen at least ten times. The CDR3 loop reads CASSPRTGGGEKLFF. CDR3 DNA sequence: TGTGCCAGCAGTCCCCGGACAGGCGGAGGTGAAAAACTGTTTTTT. The rearrangement uses TRBV12-3 or TRBV12-4 and TRBJ1-4; 7 positions agree with TRBD1. This CDR3 has 15 residues. V trimming: 5 bases; J trimming: 7 bases; junction bases outside the gene matches: 10.

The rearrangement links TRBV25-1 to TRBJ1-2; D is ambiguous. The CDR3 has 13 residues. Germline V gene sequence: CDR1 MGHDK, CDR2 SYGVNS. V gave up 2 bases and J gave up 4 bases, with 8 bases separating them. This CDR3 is CASSEGNVYGYTF. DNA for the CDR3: TGTGCCAGCAGTGAAGGAAACGTCTATGGCTACACCTTC.

This CDR3 is CASSEVWGQGTNGYTF. In DNA, the CDR3 is TGTGCCAGCAGTGAAGTCTGGGGACAGGGCACAAATGGCTACACCTTC. The chain carries TRBV6-1 and TRBJ1-2; 9 bases line up with TRBD1. The CDR3 runs to 16 residues. The V gene's germline CDR1 is MNHNS and CDR2 SASEGT. The J segment lost 6 bases and the V segment lost 1 base, leaving 9 bases of the junction unmatched.

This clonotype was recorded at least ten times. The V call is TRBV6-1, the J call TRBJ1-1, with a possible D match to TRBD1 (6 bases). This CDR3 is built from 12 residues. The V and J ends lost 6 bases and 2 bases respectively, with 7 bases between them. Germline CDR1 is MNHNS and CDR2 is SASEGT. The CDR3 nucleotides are TGTGCCAGCAGGGACAGCAACACTGAAGCTTTCTTT. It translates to CASRDSNTEAFF.

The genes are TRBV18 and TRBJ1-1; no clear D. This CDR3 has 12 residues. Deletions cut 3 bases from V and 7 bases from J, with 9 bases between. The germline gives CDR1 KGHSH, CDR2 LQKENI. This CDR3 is CASSPLTVEAFF. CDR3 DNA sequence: TGTGCCAGCTCACCTCTTACAGTTGAAGCTTTCTTT.

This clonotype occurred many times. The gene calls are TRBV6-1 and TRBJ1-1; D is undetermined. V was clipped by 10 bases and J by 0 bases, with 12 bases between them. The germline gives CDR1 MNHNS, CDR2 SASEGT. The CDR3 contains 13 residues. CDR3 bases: TGTGCCACCAGGAGGGCGTTGAACACTGAAGCTTTCTTT. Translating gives CATRRALNTEAFF.

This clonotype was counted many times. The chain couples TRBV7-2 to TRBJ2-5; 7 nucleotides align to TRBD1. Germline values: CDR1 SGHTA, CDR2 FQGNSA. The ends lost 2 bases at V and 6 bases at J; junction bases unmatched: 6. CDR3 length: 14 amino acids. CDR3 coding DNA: TGTGCCAGCAGCTTATTACAGGGGTTGAAGACCCAGTACTTC. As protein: CASSLLQGLKTQYF.

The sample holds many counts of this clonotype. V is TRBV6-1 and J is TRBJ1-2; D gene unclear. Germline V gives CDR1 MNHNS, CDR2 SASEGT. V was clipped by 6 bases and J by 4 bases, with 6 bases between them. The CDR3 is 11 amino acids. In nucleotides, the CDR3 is TGTGCCAGCAGAAACGGCTATGGCTACACCTTC. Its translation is CASRNGYGYTF.

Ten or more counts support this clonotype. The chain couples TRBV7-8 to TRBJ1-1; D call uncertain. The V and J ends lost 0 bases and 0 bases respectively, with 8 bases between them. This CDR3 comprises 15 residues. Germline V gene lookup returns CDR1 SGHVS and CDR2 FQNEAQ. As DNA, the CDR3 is TGTGCCAGCAGCTTAGCGCGGATCTTGAACACTGAAGCTTTCTTT. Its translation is CASSLARILNTEAFF.

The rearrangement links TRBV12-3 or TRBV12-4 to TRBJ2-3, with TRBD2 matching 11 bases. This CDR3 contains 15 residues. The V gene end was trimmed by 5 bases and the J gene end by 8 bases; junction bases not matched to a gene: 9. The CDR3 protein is CASSLSGGEASTQYF. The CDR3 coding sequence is TGTGCCAGCAGTCTTAGCGGGGGGGAGGCCTCTACGCAGTATTTT.

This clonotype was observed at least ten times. As DNA, the CDR3 is TGTGCCAGCACCGCGGGGGGGGCGGCCCAGCATTTT. Its translation: CASTAGGAAQHF. V usage is TRBV28 and J usage is TRBJ1-5, with D possibly matching TRBD1 (6 bases). The length of the CDR3 is 12 residues. CDR1 MDHEN and CDR2 SYDVKM come from the germline V gene. V dropped 7 bases and J dropped 11 bases, with 15 bases sitting between them.

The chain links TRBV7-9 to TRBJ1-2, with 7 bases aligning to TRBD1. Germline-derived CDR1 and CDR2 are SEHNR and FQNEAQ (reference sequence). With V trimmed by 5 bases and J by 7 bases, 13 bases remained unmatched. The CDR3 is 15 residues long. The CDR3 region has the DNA TGTGCCAGCAGCCCCCCCAGGGCGACAGGGACTGGCTACACCTTC. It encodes CASSPPRATGTGYTF.

The chain's CDR3 is CASSFAPGTNEKLFF. The CDR3 region has the DNA TGCGCCAGCAGCTTTGCGCCAGGGACTAATGAAAAACTGTTTTTT. The chain links TRBV5-1 to TRBJ1-4; maybe TRBD1 (5 bases). The CDR3 has 15 amino acids. Germline V CDR1 and CDR2: SGHRS, YFSETQ. With 2 bases removed from V and 2 bases from J, the gap between germline ends came to 10 bases.

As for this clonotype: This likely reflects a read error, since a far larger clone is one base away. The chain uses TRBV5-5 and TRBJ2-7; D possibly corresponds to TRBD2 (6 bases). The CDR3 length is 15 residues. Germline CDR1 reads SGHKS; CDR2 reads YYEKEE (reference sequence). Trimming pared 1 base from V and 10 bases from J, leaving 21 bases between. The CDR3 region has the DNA TGTGCCAGCAGCTTGATTGGCGGGATGGGAGAGGCCCAGTACTTC. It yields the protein CASSLIGGMGEAQYF.

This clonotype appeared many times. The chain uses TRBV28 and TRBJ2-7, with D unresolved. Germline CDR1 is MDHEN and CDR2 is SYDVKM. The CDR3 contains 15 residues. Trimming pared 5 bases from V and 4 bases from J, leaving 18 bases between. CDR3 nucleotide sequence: TGTGCCAGCAGTACCACCTGGAGAGACTCATACGAGCAGTACTTC. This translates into CASSTTWRDSYEQYF.

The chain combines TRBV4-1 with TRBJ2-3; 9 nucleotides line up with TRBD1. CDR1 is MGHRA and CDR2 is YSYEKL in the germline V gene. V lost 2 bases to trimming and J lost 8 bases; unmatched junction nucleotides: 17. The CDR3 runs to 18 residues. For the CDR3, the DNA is TGCGCCAGCAGCCAACCGGGCCGGGACAGGGTCTCCCGGGGTACGCAGTATTTT. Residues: CASSQPGRDRVSRGTQYF.

The DNA of the CDR3 is TGCGCCAGCAGCCAAGTCAGGGGGCGAGGGAGCAATCAGCCCCAGCATTTT. This translates into CASSQVRGRGSNQPQHF. The rearrangement links TRBV4-1 to TRBJ1-5, with 8 bases aligning to TRBD1. Germline CDR1 and CDR2: MGHRA and YSYEKL. The junction had 6 bases not matched to a gene; V was cut back by 1 base and J by 1 base. There are 17 residues in the CDR3.

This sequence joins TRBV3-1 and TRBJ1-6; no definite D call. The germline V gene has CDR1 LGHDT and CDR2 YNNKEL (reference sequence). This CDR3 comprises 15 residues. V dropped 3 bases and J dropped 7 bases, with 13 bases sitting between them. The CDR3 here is CASSHGQEINSPLHF. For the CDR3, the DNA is TGTGCCAGCAGCCACGGCCAGGAGATCAATTCACCCCTCCACTTT.